These T cell receptor beta chains were read from a single sample in a study of shared clonotypes between healthy human individuals. This table comes from immunoSEQ multiplex PCR, and its TCRdb copy is limited to in-frame clones, with some not included. The sample lists roughly 2.1 million clones, about 92% occurring once. Specimen: naive CD8+ T cells from PBMCs. Source of these receptors: a man between 18 and 29 years old in good health. Some clones in this sample may be carry-over from other donors' samples. Both conserved end residues are part of each CDR3. The order of the fields is clone size, V gene, J gene, D gene, CDR3 protein, CDR3 DNA. D genes are given only for firm matches. Size tells how often a clone was seen (once, few, many) or the class of an expanded clone, and some rows leave it out.

abundance: NA
v_gene: TRBV5-1
j_gene: TRBJ2-7
d_gene: NA
CDR3aa: CASSSRAGAVEQYF
CDR3nt: TGCGCCAGCAGCTCACGGGCGGGGGCTGTCGAGCAGTACTTC

abundance: NA
v_gene: TRBV2
j_gene: TRBJ2-3
d_gene: TRBD2
CDR3aa: CAIRPGLAVTDTQYF
CDR3nt: TGTGCCATCCGGCCGGGACTAGCGGTTACAGATACGCAGTATTTT

abundance: NA
v_gene: TRBV2
j_gene: TRBJ2-7
d_gene: TRBD2
CDR3aa: CASTSGSSYEQYF
CDR3nt: TGTGCCAGCACTAGCGGGAGCTCCTACGAGCAGTACTTC

abundance: NA
v_gene: TRBV4-1
j_gene: TRBJ2-7
d_gene: NA
CDR3aa: CASSPKGAGPGKNGEQYF
CDR3nt: TGCGCCAGCAGCCCCAAGGGAGCGGGCCCGGGGAAGAACGGCGAGCAGTACTTC

abundance: NA
v_gene: TRBV7-2
j_gene: TRBJ2-7
d_gene: NA
CDR3aa: CASSSPLSGVGNEQYF
CDR3nt: TGTGCCAGCAGCTCCCCCCTGAGCGGTGTAGGCAACGAGCAGTACTTC

abundance: once
v_gene: TRBV29-1
j_gene: TRBJ2-3
d_gene: NA
CDR3aa: CSAGQITDTQYF
CDR3nt: TGCAGCGCTGGACAGATCACAGATACGCAGTATTTT

abundance: NA
v_gene: TRBV9
j_gene: TRBJ2-3
d_gene: NA
CDR3aa: CASSVAISTDTQYF
CDR3nt: TGTGCCAGCAGCGTAGCTATAAGCACAGATACGCAGTATTTT

abundance: NA
v_gene: TRBV14
j_gene: TRBJ2-2
d_gene: NA
CDR3aa: CASSYRDGANTGELFF
CDR3nt: TGTGCCAGCAGTTATAGGGACGGCGCGAACACCGGGGAGCTGTTTTTT

abundance: NA
v_gene: TRBV2
j_gene: TRBJ2-4
d_gene: NA
CDR3aa: CASSENEGRAKNIQYF
CDR3nt: TGTGCCAGCAGTGAAAATGAGGGAAGGGCCAAAAACATTCAGTACTTC

abundance: NA
v_gene: TRBV6-6
j_gene: TRBJ2-5
d_gene: NA
CDR3aa: CASSDSFPGGETQYF
CDR3nt: TGTGCCAGCAGTGACAGTTTCCCTGGCGGGGAGACCCAGTACTTC

abundance: once
v_gene: TRBV7-9
j_gene: TRBJ2-7
d_gene: TRBD1
CDR3aa: CASSPEDRVTYEQYF
CDR3nt: TGTGCCAGCAGCCCTGAGGACAGGGTAACCTACGAGCAGTACTTC